These 17 T cell receptor beta chains were sequenced from one sample in a study of neoadjuvant nivolumab and ipilimumab in lung cancer. TCRdb keeps only in-frame clones here, not all; method: immunoSEQ multiplex PCR. The table includes about 13,000 clones, under 97% detected once. Sequenced here: peripheral blood, sampled after neoadjuvant nivolumab, alone or with ipilimumab, at or shortly before surgery. The receptor set was obtained from an adult with non-small cell lung cancer.

The chain recombines TRBV19 with TRBJ2-1; possibly TRBD2 for D (6 bases). This CDR3 spans 11 amino acids. Germline CDR1 reads LNHDA; CDR2 reads SQIVND (reference sequence). With 2 bases removed from V and 15 bases from J, the gap between germline ends came to 11 bases. The CDR3 DNA reads TGTGCCAGTAGTATAAGTGGGAGGCGGTTCTTC. It encodes CASSISGRRFF.

Of note for this clone: An end of the junction does not agree with germline; a read error may underlie this. The chain recombines TRBV7-2 with TRBJ1-1; a weak D match, TRBD1 (5 bases). CDR3 length: 13 residues. Germline CDR1 SGHTA, CDR2 FQGNSA. The CDR3 nucleotides read TGTGCCAGCAATAGGGGCCGGAACTCTGAAGCTTTCTTT. Its protein is CASNRGRNSEAFF.

V is TRBV7-9 and J is TRBJ1-4; D may be TRBD1 (5 bases). Per germline, CDR1 SEHNR and CDR2 FQNEAQ (reference sequence). The CDR3 has 14 residues. V was clipped by 5 bases and J by 4 bases, with 11 bases between them. CDR3 in DNA: TGTGCCAGCAGCCCCTGGGGGTTTAATGAAAAACTGTTTTTT. It specifies CASSPWGFNEKLFF.

The chain recombines TRBV19 with TRBJ2-3, with TRBD2 as a possible D gene (7 bases). The CDR3 is 16 amino acids. Trimming pared 7 bases from V and 6 bases from J, leaving 23 bases between. Per germline, CDR1 LNHDA and CDR2 SQIVND (reference sequence). The CDR3 here is CASTRDYQKGGDTQYF. The CDR3 region has the DNA TGTGCCAGTACCCGGGACTACCAAAAAGGGGGTGATACGCAGTATTTT. Combining the CDR3 with reference TRBV19 and TRBJ2-3 gives the whole variable domain DGGITQSPKYLFRKEGQNVTLSCEQNLNHDAMYWYRQDPGQGLRLIYYSQIVNDFQKGDIAEGYSVSREKKESFPLTVTSAQKNPTAFYLCASTRDYQKGGDTQYFGPGTRLTVL.

This sequence joins TRBV27 and TRBJ2-3, with 7 bases lining up with TRBD2. Per the germline V gene, CDR1 is MNHEY and CDR2 is SMNVEV (reference sequence). Trimming removed 4 bases from V and 7 bases from J; junction bases left unmatched: 14. This CDR3 has 16 amino acids. The CDR3 coding sequence is TGTGCCAGCAGTTCTTGGGGGAGCGGGACCGCTTATACGCAGTATTTT. It yields the protein CASSSWGSGTAYTQYF.

The chain combines TRBV9 with TRBJ2-2, with D possibly being TRBD1 or TRBD2 (5 bases each). In germline, CDR1 is SGDLS, CDR2 YYNGEE. This CDR3 contains 14 residues. Between the trimmed V and J ends, which lost 2 bases and 3 bases, there was a span of 8 bases. CDR3 DNA: TGTGCCAGCAGCGTCTGGGACGACACCGGGGAGCTGTTTTTT. It yields the protein CASSVWDDTGELFF.

The V and J genes are TRBV5-1 and TRBJ2-5, with 7 bases aligning to TRBD2. The V segment lost 4 bases and the J segment 0 bases; nucleotides outside the gene matches: 3. CDR1 is SGHRS and CDR2 is YFSETQ in the germline V gene. The CDR3 covers 14 residues. CDR3 region: CASSPGTNQETQYF. In DNA form, the CDR3 reads TGCGCCAGCAGCCCCGGGACTAACCAAGAGACCCAGTACTTC. The full variable domain, completed using reference TRBV5-1 and TRBJ2-5, is KAGVTQTPRYLIKTRGQQVTLSCSPISGHRSVSWYQQTPGQGLQFLFEYFSETQRNKGNFPGRFSGRQFSNSRSEMNVSTLELGDSALYLCASSPGTNQETQYFGPGTRLLVL.

As DNA, the CDR3 is TGTGCCAGCAGCCAGGGACTACCACCGGAGACCCAGTACTTC. It yields the protein CASSQGLPPETQYF. The rearrangement joins TRBV14 to TRBJ2-5; 7 nucleotides match TRBD2. V shed 3 bases, J shed 5 bases, and the junction held 6 bases outside the gene matches. Germline V gives CDR1 SGHDN, CDR2 FVKESK. The CDR3 is 14 residues long.

The chain couples TRBV7-6 to TRBJ2-2; TRBD1 aligns across 12 bases. CDR3 length equals 19 residues. Per the germline V gene, CDR1 is SGHVS and CDR2 is FNYEAQ. The V and J ends lost 5 bases and 3 bases, in that order; junction bases with no gene match: 13. CDR3 loop: CASSIRSGTGGWDTGELFF. The DNA of the CDR3 is TGTGCCAGCAGCATTAGGAGTGGGACAGGGGGCTGGGACACCGGGGAGCTGTTTTTT.

The genes are TRBV5-1 and TRBJ1-2; 7 bases align to TRBD1. V lost 5 bases to trimming and J lost 4 bases; unmatched junction nucleotides: 2. Germline CDR1 and CDR2: SGHRS and YFSETQ. This CDR3 has 12 residues. CDR3 region: CASSSGGYGYTF. CDR3 coding DNA: TGCGCCAGCAGTTCAGGGGGCTATGGCTACACCTTC.

The V call is TRBV6-5, the J call TRBJ1-1; no definite D call. V lost 0 bases, J lost 1 base, and 9 bases lay in between. Germline V gene data show CDR1 as MNHEY and CDR2 as SVGAGI. The length of the CDR3 is 15 residues. In DNA, the CDR3 is TGTGCCAGCAGTTACTCGCGAGAAGCGAACACTGAAGCTTTCTTT. Translating gives CASSYSREANTEAFF.

V gene TRBV5-1 combines with J gene TRBJ2-1; possibly TRBD1 for D (6 bases). Trimming removed 1 base from V and 5 bases from J, with 10 bases in between. CDR3 length equals 14 residues. From germline, CDR1 is SGHRS and CDR2 YFSETQ. Here the CDR3 reads CASSLRTVNNEQFF. The CDR3 DNA reads TGCGCCAGCAGCTTGCGGACAGTGAACAATGAGCAGTTCTTC.

This clone was found once. The rearrangement links TRBV5-1 to TRBJ1-4; 7 bases agree with TRBD1. V dropped 0 bases and J dropped 7; count of bases not matched to a gene: 9. There are 16 residues in the CDR3. CDR1 is SGHRS and CDR2 is YFSETQ in the germline V gene. As DNA, the CDR3 is TGCGCCAGCAGCTTGGAACTGGCCAGGGGGGGTGAAAAACTGTTTTTT. Translation: CASSLELARGGEKLFF.

The genes are TRBV6-5 and TRBJ2-7; 9 positions agree with TRBD1. This CDR3 comprises 13 residues. In germline, CDR1 is MNHEY, CDR2 SVGAGI. Trimming at V came to 6 bases and at J to 5 bases, leaving 5 bases not matched to a gene. DNA of the CDR3: TGTGCCAGCAGCGTGACAGGGGGGGACGAGCAGTACTTC. It yields the protein CASSVTGGDEQYF.

This clone appeared a single time. The rearrangement links TRBV18 to TRBJ2-7, with D unresolved. The germline V gene encodes CDR1 KGHSH and CDR2 LQKENI. The CDR3 sequence is 13 residues long. The germline V and J ends were trimmed by 4 bases and 6 bases, with 13 bases remaining between them. The CDR3 region has the DNA TGTGCCAGCTCACTACGCTCCGGATCCGAGCAGTACTTC. Translated, it gives CASSLRSGSEQYF.

The chain links TRBV7-9 to TRBJ2-3; 7 bases line up with TRBD1. V shed 6 bases, J shed 5 bases, and the junction held 14 bases outside the gene matches. Germline V gene lookup returns CDR1 SEHNR and CDR2 FQNEAQ (reference sequence). The CDR3 loop spans 16 amino acids. The CDR3 DNA sequence: TGTGCCAGCAGGAACCCTCCCGGGGACAGAGGAGATACGCAGTATTTT. It specifies CASRNPPGDRGDTQYF.

The chain joins TRBV4-3 to TRBJ2-7; possible D gene TRBD2, 5 bases. CDR1 is LGHNA, CDR2 YSLEER, per germline. This CDR3 region has 14 residues. V was cut by 1 base and J by 5 bases, with 12 bases left in between. The CDR3 loop is CASSQGEGRHEQYF. In DNA, the CDR3 is TGCGCCAGCAGCCAAGGAGAGGGCCGGCACGAGCAGTACTTC.